These 26 T cell receptor beta chains were all obtained from the same sample, sequenced in a study of blood T cell repertoires in COVID-19. Sequencing was performed with immunoSEQ multiplex PCR; in TCRdb, only in-frame clones are kept and a portion is missing. Among around 190,000 clones listed, about 81% were seen once. Sequencing input: PBMCs or T cells enriched from blood (not recorded which). Receptor source: a man aged 40-49 years who had recovered from COVID-19.

The chain carries TRBV4-2 and TRBJ2-2; TRBD2 matches 11 bases. Germline V gene data show CDR1 as LGHNA and CDR2 as YNFKEQ. Trimming removed 5 bases from V and 5 bases from J; junction bases left unmatched: 13. There are 18 residues in the CDR3. CDR3 in DNA: TGTGCCAGCAGCTCTAAACCATTAGCGGGGGGGCCTACCGGGGAGCTGTTTTTT. Translated, it gives CASSSKPLAGGPTGELFF.

This clone was observed a single time. The V and J genes are TRBV6-5 and TRBJ1-1; maybe TRBD1 (5 bases). CDR3 length: 14 amino acids. In germline, CDR1 is MNHEY, CDR2 SVGAGI. V was shortened by 11 bases and J by 1 base, with 17 bases between the two germline ends. CDR3 sequence reads: CAAGGDQGNTEAFF. For the CDR3, the DNA is TGTGCCGCCGGGGGGGACCAAGGGAACACTGAAGCTTTCTTT.

Many counts were recorded for this clone. J is TRBJ1-2 and V is TRBV10-3, with a possible D match to TRBD1 (6 bases). The V gene lost 8 bases and the J gene lost 6 bases, with 13 bases spanning the gap. Germline V gene data show CDR1 as ENHRY and CDR2 as SYGVKD. The CDR3 is 12 amino acids. CDR3 sequence reads: CAIWQGSHGYTF. In nucleotides, the CDR3 is TGTGCCATCTGGCAGGGGAGTCATGGCTACACCTTC.

A single count supports this clone. The chain joins TRBV3-1 (or the pseudogene TRBV3-2) to TRBJ1-3, with unresolved D. The germline gives CDR1 LGHDT, CDR2 YNNKEL (reference sequence). The V end was cut by 2 bases, the J end by 5 bases, with 7 bases between. This CDR3 region has 13 residues. CDR3 residues: CASSQRERNTIYF. DNA of the CDR3: TGTGCCAGCAGCCAACGCGAGAGAAACACCATATATTTT.

This clone was seen once. V gene TRBV5-1 combines with J gene TRBJ2-7; TRBD1 agrees at 8 bases. Trimming cost V 4 bases and J 5 bases; bases outside gene matches: 8. This CDR3 is built from 14 residues. Germline V gene data show CDR1 as SGHRS and CDR2 as YFSETQ. The CDR3 region is CASSARGRVDEQYF. CDR3 DNA: TGCGCCAGCAGCGCCAGGGGGCGCGTCGACGAGCAGTACTTC.

This clone was picked up one time. This chain joins TRBV2 and TRBJ1-1; tentative D call: TRBD1 (6 bases). Germline CDR1 and CDR2: SNHLY and FYNNEI. The CDR3 runs 12 residues. Deletions cut 8 bases from V and 4 bases from J, with 11 bases between. CDR3 protein: CASALRGTEAFF. The DNA for the CDR3 is TGTGCCAGCGCCCTCAGGGGCACTGAAGCTTTCTTT. The complete variable domain, with remaining parts taken from reference TRBV2 and TRBJ1-1, reads EPEVTQTPSHQVTQMGQEVILRCVPISNHLYFYWYRQILGQKVEFLVSFYNNEISEKSEIFDDQFSVERPDGSNFTLKIRSTKLEDSAMYFCASALRGTEAFFGQGTRLTVV.

This chain joins TRBV10-2 and TRBJ2-7, with D possibly being TRBD1 (5 bases). CDR3 length equals 15 residues. V lost 1 base to trimming and J lost 2 bases, with 12 bases between them. Germline assignment: CDR1 WSHSY and CDR2 SAAADI. CDR3 region: CASSEFPGITYEQYF. The CDR3, as DNA: TGCGCCAGCAGTGAGTTCCCAGGGATAACCTACGAGCAGTACTTC.

CDR3 sequence reads: CASGSTRGREAFF. CDR3 in DNA: TGTGCCAGCGGTTCGACAAGGGGGCGCGAGGCTTTCTTT. This chain links TRBV27 with TRBJ1-1; 7 positions match TRBD1. From germline, CDR1 is MNHEY and CDR2 SMNVEV (reference sequence). The CDR3 is made up of 13 amino acids. V shed 8 bases and J 11 bases; nucleotides not matched to a gene: 14.

The chain couples TRBV12-3 or TRBV12-4 to TRBJ1-2; unclear D gene. The CDR3 consists of 12 residues. V shed 5 bases and J shed 8 bases, with 12 bases lying between them. The CDR3 loop reads CASSRYQLGYTF. Here the CDR3 DNA reads TGTGCCAGCAGTAGATACCAGTTAGGCTACACCTTC.

The genes are TRBV19 and TRBJ2-3; tentative D call: TRBD2 (5 bases). The CDR3 is 14 residues long. CDR1 and CDR2 (germline): LNHDA, SQIVND (reference sequence). Trimming removed 6 bases at V and 2 bases at J, with 12 bases between. CDR3 nucleotide sequence: TGTGCCAGTAGGGAGGTCGGTCCCACAGATACGCAGTATTTT. This gives the protein CASREVGPTDTQYF.

The V call is TRBV12-3 or TRBV12-4, the J call TRBJ1-2, with D possibly TRBD1 on 5 matching bases. Between the trimmed V and J ends, which lost 7 bases and 4 bases, there was a span of 10 bases. The CDR3 has 12 residues. This CDR3 is CASTQGSYGYTF. In nucleotides, the CDR3 is TGTGCCAGCACCCAGGGAAGCTATGGCTACACCTTC.

The chain carries TRBV29-1 and TRBJ2-5; possibly TRBD1 for D (5 bases). Per the germline V gene, CDR1 is SQVTM and CDR2 is ANQGSEA. V was clipped by 6 bases and J by 7 bases, with 15 bases between them. This CDR3 is built from 12 residues. The CDR3 spells CSVGLDRGTQYF. In DNA form, the CDR3 reads TGCAGCGTGGGCCTCGACAGAGGGACCCAGTACTTC.

The CDR3 nucleotides are TGCAGCGTTCCCCATGCCAGGCAAAACTATGGCTACACCTTC. Amino acid sequence: CSVPHARQNYGYTF. The genes are TRBV29-1 and TRBJ1-2; D unresolved. CDR3 size: 14 residues. V lost 5 bases and J lost 2, with 15 bases in between. Germline V gives CDR1 SQVTM, CDR2 ANQGSEA.

The genes are TRBV29-1 and TRBJ2-7; 8 positions match TRBD2. This CDR3 is 13 amino acids long. CDR1 and CDR2 (germline): SQVTM, ANQGSEA. V lost 3 bases and J lost 2; bases outside the gene matches: 3. The CDR3 spells CSVDSGGAYEQYF. CDR3 nucleotide sequence: TGCAGCGTTGACAGCGGGGGCGCCTACGAGCAGTACTTC.

V and J are TRBV7-9 and TRBJ2-7, with TRBD2 identical over 8 bases. The CDR3 covers 13 residues. CDR1 and CDR2 (germline): SEHNR, FQNEAQ (reference sequence). V was pared by 3 bases and J by 6 bases, with 4 bases of the junction left unmatched. The CDR3 nucleotides read TGTGCCAGCAGCTTTAGCGGGGTGGTCGAGCAGTACTTC. As protein: CASSFSGVVEQYF.

The genes are TRBV3-1 (or the pseudogene TRBV3-2) and TRBJ2-7; 7 nucleotides match TRBD1. The germline V gene has CDR1 LGHDT and CDR2 YNNKEL (reference sequence). The junction had 3 bases not matched to a gene; V was cut back by 4 bases and J by 6 bases. The CDR3 covers 12 residues. The CDR3: CASSRTGGEQYF. The DNA for the CDR3 is TGTGCCAGCAGCCGGACAGGAGGCGAGCAGTACTTC.

This clone was picked up many times. This CDR3 reads CAPSGDRINYGYTF. Written as DNA, the CDR3 is TGTGCCCCTTCGGGGGACAGAATTAACTATGGCTACACCTTC. V and J are TRBV15 and TRBJ1-2; 7 nucleotides line up with TRBD1. The germline CDR1 and CDR2 sequences are LNHNV and YYDKDF (reference sequence). The CDR3 length is 14 residues. Trimming at V came to 11 bases and at J to 1 base, leaving 10 bases not matched to a gene.

The chain couples TRBV24-1 to TRBJ1-3; TRBD1 aligns across 10 bases. The CDR3 runs to 17 residues. The junction had 12 bases not matched to a gene; V was cut back by 9 bases and J by 2 bases. CDR1 and CDR2 (germline): KGHDR, SFDVKD. This CDR3 reads CATGQGGSLAAGNTIYF. DNA for the CDR3: TGTGCCACCGGACAGGGGGGTTCCTTAGCGGCTGGAAACACCATATATTTT.

The V call is TRBV4-1, the J call TRBJ1-1; 7 nucleotides align to TRBD1. Trimming took 0 bases from V and 9 from J; bases not matched to a gene: 13. The CDR3 is made up of 16 amino acids. The germline CDR1 and CDR2 sequences are MGHRA and YSYEKL. CDR3 loop: CASSQEDGQRGRKAFF. Written as DNA, the CDR3 is TGCGCCAGCAGCCAAGAAGACGGCCAAAGGGGGCGAAAAGCTTTCTTT.

Of note for this clone: The same CDR3 arises from other DNA sequences in this sample as well. The chain joins TRBV5-6 to TRBJ1-1, with no clear D. Trimming pared 2 bases from V and 1 base from J, leaving 6 bases between. CDR1 is SGHDT and CDR2 is YYEEEE in the germline V gene. The CDR3 sequence is 13 residues long. This CDR3 reads CASSFSRNTEAFF. The DNA of the CDR3 is TGTGCCAGCAGCTTTTCCCGGAACACTGAAGCTTTCTTT.

CDR3 in DNA: TGTGCCAGCAGCTTGACAGGGTCGTACACCTTC. Encoded protein: CASSLTGSYTF. The rearrangement uses TRBV5-4 and TRBJ1-2; tentatively, D is TRBD1 (6 bases). Deletions cut 1 base from V and 11 bases from J, with 9 bases between. This CDR3 contains 11 residues. Germline loops: CDR1 SGHNT, CDR2 YYREEE (reference sequence).

The chain joins TRBV11-2 to TRBJ2-1; tentatively, D is TRBD2 (6 bases). Deletions cut 5 bases from V and 10 bases from J, with 24 bases between. CDR1 is SGHAT, CDR2 FQNNGV, per germline. This CDR3 has 16 residues. The CDR3 DNA reads TGTGCCAGCAGCCCTCTTAGGGGAGGCCCCAGTCGAGAGCAGTTCTTC. Protein product: CASSPLRGGPSREQFF.

The V call is TRBV6-5, the J call TRBJ1-1, with 10 bases aligning to TRBD1. V was clipped by 8 bases and J by 5 bases; unmatched bases: 11. Looked up from germline, CDR1 is MNHEY and CDR2 is SVGAGI. The CDR3 loop spans 15 amino acids. The CDR3 region has the DNA TGTGCCAGCGGGGGACAGGGGCAGCTCGGGACTGAAGCTTTCTTT. Protein sequence: CASGGQGQLGTEAFF.

The genes are TRBV6-5 and TRBJ2-7, with 11 positions matching TRBD1. Germline loops: CDR1 MNHEY, CDR2 SVGAGI. CDR3 length: 13 residues. V was clipped by 10 bases and J by 4 bases; unmatched bases: 6. The CDR3 protein is CAIGQGARYEQYF. CDR3 DNA sequence: TGTGCCATCGGACAGGGGGCGAGGTACGAGCAGTACTTC.

This chain links TRBV5-1 with TRBJ2-1, with 13 bases that match TRBD2. CDR3 length: 16 amino acids. The J segment lost 9 bases and the V segment lost 4 bases, leaving 10 bases of the junction unmatched. Per germline, CDR1 SGHRS and CDR2 YFSETQ. The chain's CDR3 is CASSLRTSGSGGEQFF. The CDR3 DNA reads as TGCGCCAGCAGCCTAAGGACTAGCGGGAGTGGAGGTGAGCAGTTCTTC.

The V gene is TRBV7-7, the J gene TRBJ2-1; 9 bases agree with TRBD2. This CDR3 is 17 amino acids long. V was clipped by 5 bases and J by 9 bases; unmatched bases: 17. Germline CDR1 SSHAT, CDR2 FNYEAQ (reference sequence). CDR3 in DNA: TGTGCCAGCAGCCCATCAGGCCTAGCGGGGATTAGGGGTGAGCAGTTCTTC. Translating gives CASSPSGLAGIRGEQFF.